The sequence of this TCR beta chain was determined in a study of shared clonotypes between healthy human individuals. Study findings and constraints: Genetic and exposure-history diversity was limited by the small donor number.

This CDR3 has 16 amino acids. The germline gives CDR1 MDHEN, CDR2 SYDVKM. V lost 2 bases and J 4 bases, leaving 16 bases between the germline ends. To note about this clone: Its cognate antigen is unknown.

Method: immunoSEQ multiplex PCR; TCRdb's copy keeps in-frame clones and lacks some. Of approximately 980,000 clones detected, approximately 80% appear once; the ten largest clones hold about 1.5%. The chain joins TRBV28 to TRBJ2-3, with a tentative D call TRBD1 (5 bases). Sequenced sample: memory CD4+ T cells sorted from blood. Subset specified: CD45RA-negative fraction. The source is a man between 18 and 29 years old in good health. CDR3 amino acids: CASSLMGTGIPDTQYF. CDR3 DNA: TGTGCCAGCAGTTTAATGGGAACAGGCATTCCAGATACGCAGTATTTT.